One and the same sample provided the 21 T cell receptor beta chains below, sequenced in a study of T-cell memory formation after mild COVID-19 (dated by TCRdb to 2020 to 2023). Library method: 5' RACE. Sequencing instrument: Illumina NovaSeq 6000. Using fastp trimming at Q25 and MiXCR clonotype assembly, TCRdb reanalyzed the public sequencing data and kept in-frame beta chains. Rows merge per CDR3 protein into single entries with the most common DNA and genes. Recorded for this sample are some 300,000 distinct CDR3 sequences; 15% to 20% of them occurred a single time. The ten largest clones add up to 20% to 25% of the sample. The sequencing sample was made of PBMCs or a T cell subset sorted from them (not recorded which). These receptors were taken from a man between 18 and 29 years old who had mild COVID-19 (a few samples of this study predate the infection). The sample titles of this study are shuffled in the database, so cell type and time point are left out; the donor was told from shared clones.

This clonotype was observed at least ten times. The J gene is TRBJ2-2, the V gene TRBV5-5, with D tentatively TRBD2 (6 bases). Germline assignment: CDR1 SGHKS and CDR2 YYEKEE (reference sequence). The CDR3 contains 14 residues. V was clipped by 7 bases and J by 4 bases, with 14 bases between them. Here the CDR3 DNA reads TGTGCCAGCCGGTGGGAGGTGGCCACCGGGGAGCTGTTTTTT. Translating gives CASRWEVATGELFF.

The CDR3 reads CASSLGAGRLSGELFF. CDR3 nucleotide sequence: TGTGCCAGCAGCTTAGGGGCGGGACGCCTCTCCGGGGAGCTGTTTTTT. The chain joins TRBV7-6 to TRBJ2-2, with D perhaps matching TRBD2 (6 bases). This CDR3 has 16 amino acids. With 1 base removed from V and 6 bases from J, the gap between germline ends came to 15 bases. Germline V gene lookup returns CDR1 SGHVS and CDR2 FNYEAQ.

This clonotype was seen many times. This chain connects TRBV7-9 to TRBJ2-1; D is possibly TRBD1 (5 bases). This CDR3 spans 17 amino acids. The V gene's germline CDR1 is SEHNR and CDR2 FQNEAQ (reference sequence). Trimming shortened V by 5 bases and J by 4 bases, and 21 bases separated the two germline ends. DNA for the CDR3: TGTGCCAGCAGCCCCCGCACCAGGGAAACGGTTTACAATGAGCAGTTCTTC. This gives the protein CASSPRTRETVYNEQFF.

This clonotype has more than one count but fewer than ten. The chain combines TRBV27 with TRBJ1-2; D is uncertain. The CDR3 runs 12 residues. Between the trimmed V and J ends, which lost 5 bases and 8 bases, there was a span of 12 bases. Per germline, CDR1 MNHEY and CDR2 SMNVEV (reference sequence). The CDR3 region has the DNA TGTGCCAGCAGTGGGTCGTATTGGGGCTACACCTTC. Translated: CASSGSYWGYTF.

This clonotype was detected a few times. The rearrangement links TRBV5-1 to TRBJ2-3; 8 bases fit TRBD2. V shed 4 bases, J shed 4 bases, and the junction held 5 bases outside the gene matches. CDR1 is SGHRS, CDR2 YFSETQ, per germline. This CDR3 contains 14 residues. The CDR3 sequence: CASSTREGADTQYF. The CDR3 DNA sequence: TGCGCCAGCAGCACCCGGGAGGGTGCAGATACGCAGTATTTT.

The chain carries TRBV24-1 and TRBJ1-5; D unresolved. Germline CDR1 KGHDR, CDR2 SFDVKD. The CDR3 has 12 amino acids. V dropped 4 bases and J dropped 7 bases, with 7 bases sitting between them. CDR3 sequence (DNA): TGTGCCACCAGTGACGCGGGACAGCCCCAGCATTTT. It translates to CATSDAGQPQHF.

The genes are TRBV7-6 and TRBJ1-1, with D perhaps TRBD1 (5 bases). The V end lost 5 bases, the J end lost 0 bases, and 16 bases lay between the germline ends. Germline CDR1 reads SGHVS; CDR2 reads FNYEAQ. This CDR3 has 16 residues. The CDR3 DNA sequence: TGTGCCAGCAGCCCCGGGTGGGGGGTAATGAACACTGAAGCTTTCTTT. This encodes CASSPGWGVMNTEAFF.

The chain employs TRBV7-3 and TRBJ1-5, with D hard to call. V gave up 0 bases and J gave up 5 bases, with 5 bases separating them. The germline V gene has CDR1 SGHTA and CDR2 FQGTGA. The CDR3 sequence is 13 residues long. CDR3 amino acids: CASSLTSDQPQHF. Written as DNA, the CDR3 is TGTGCCAGCAGCTTAACGAGCGATCAGCCCCAGCATTTT. The full variable domain, with the rest looked up from reference TRBV7-3 and TRBJ1-5, is GAGVSQTPSNKVTEKGKYVELRCDPISGHTALYWYRQSLGQGPEFLIYFQGTGAADDSGLPNDRFFAVRPEGSVSTLKIQRTERGDSAVYLCASSLTSDQPQHFGDGTRLSIL.

The V call is TRBV5-5, the J call TRBJ2-1, with 11 bases fitting TRBD2. Germline V gene data show CDR1 as SGHKS and CDR2 as YYEKEE (reference sequence). Trimming removed 3 bases from V and 3 bases from J; junction bases left unmatched: 5. The CDR3 extends over 16 amino acids. The CDR3 nucleotides are TGTGCCAGCAGCTGGGGGACTAGCGGCGTCTACAATGAGCAGTTCTTC. It is translated as CASSWGTSGVYNEQFF. The full variable domain, with the rest looked up from reference TRBV5-5 and TRBJ2-1, is DAGVTQSPTHLIKTRGQQVTLRCSPISGHKSVSWYQQVLGQGPQFIFQYYEKEERGRGNFPDRFSARQFPNYSSELNVNALLLGDSALYLCASSWGTSGVYNEQFFGPGTRLTVL.

V and J are TRBV24-1 and TRBJ2-3; tentative D call: TRBD2 (6 bases). V was clipped by 4 bases and J by 0 bases, with 13 bases between them. The CDR3 loop spans 16 amino acids. Germline CDR1 reads KGHDR; CDR2 reads SFDVKD. CDR3 DNA sequence: TGTGCCACCAGTGACATCGGGGGAGCTAGCACAGATACGCAGTATTTT. Translation: CATSDIGGASTDTQYF.

This clonotype was seen only a few times. This chain joins TRBV5-1 and TRBJ2-3; D possibly corresponds to TRBD1 (6 bases). The V gene's germline CDR1 is SGHRS and CDR2 YFSETQ. The CDR3 runs to 13 residues. Trimming stripped 4 bases from V and 5 bases from J, with 11 bases between. The CDR3 is CASSEGQRDTQYF. In DNA, the CDR3 is TGCGCCAGCAGCGAAGGACAGAGAGATACGCAGTATTTT.

The chain couples TRBV6-2 or TRBV6-3 to TRBJ2-2; D unclear. Germline lookup yields CDR1 MNHEY and CDR2 SVGEGT. Trimming shortened V by 2 bases and J by 5 bases, and 6 bases separated the two germline ends. The CDR3 has 13 residues. The CDR3: CASSYPRTGELFF. CDR3 bases: TGTGCCAGCAGTTACCCGCGGACCGGGGAGCTGTTTTTT.

This clonotype came up a few times. This rearrangement joins TRBV5-1 to TRBJ2-2; TRBD2 is a possible D gene (6 bases). Germline V gives CDR1 SGHRS, CDR2 YFSETQ. The CDR3 totals 17 residues. V dropped 0 bases and J dropped 0 bases, with 12 bases sitting between them. The CDR3 loop reads CASSLAIGGTNTGELFF. The CDR3 DNA is TGCGCCAGCAGCTTGGCCATTGGGGGGACGAACACCGGGGAGCTGTTTTTT.

The genes are TRBV7-6 and TRBJ2-2; D might be TRBD1 or TRBD2, each matching 6 bases. The CDR3 totals 18 residues. Trimming removed 5 bases from V and 5 bases from J, with 24 bases in between. Germline values: CDR1 SGHVS, CDR2 FNYEAQ. CDR3 sequence: CASSPSLNSQGRTGELFF. The CDR3 region has the DNA TGTGCCAGCAGCCCCAGCCTGAACAGCCAGGGGAGGACCGGGGAGCTGTTTTTT.

This clonotype was detected a few times. The rearrangement joins TRBV23-1 to TRBJ2-3; possibly TRBD1 for D (5 bases). TRBV23-1 carries the ORF label, with uncertain function. The V end was cut by 2 bases, the J end by 3 bases, with 15 bases between. The CDR3 has 16 residues. The CDR3 region is CASSQARFKGTDTQYF. The CDR3 nucleotides are TGCGCCAGCAGTCAAGCGAGGTTTAAGGGGACAGATACGCAGTATTTT.

This clonotype was detected a few times. V usage is TRBV6-2 or TRBV6-3 and J usage is TRBJ1-2, with a tentative D call TRBD1 (5 bases). This CDR3 has 14 amino acids. The germline CDR1 and CDR2 sequences are MNHEY and SVGEGT. The V and J ends lost 7 bases and 0 bases respectively, with 12 bases between them. Written as DNA, the CDR3 is TGTGCCAGCACCAGGAGCAGGGCTAACTATGGCTACACCTTC. Translation: CASTRSRANYGYTF.

This clonotype was observed a few times. The genes are TRBV4-3 and TRBJ2-3, with 12 bases that match TRBD2. After removal of 4 bases from V and 0 bases from J, the junction contained 5 bases not matched to a gene. This CDR3 has 17 residues. The V gene's germline CDR1 is LGHNA and CDR2 YSLEER. CDR3 loop: CASSLRLAGVSTDTQYF. CDR3 nucleotides: TGCGCCAGCAGCCTACGACTAGCGGGGGTTAGCACAGATACGCAGTATTTT.

This clonotype occurred a few times. CDR3 sequence: CASSPTGGNYNEQFF. Written as DNA, the CDR3 is TGTGCCAGCAGCCCCACGGGGGGGAACTACAATGAGCAGTTCTTC. The chain recombines TRBV7-6 with TRBJ2-1, with 8 positions matching TRBD2. CDR1 SGHVS and CDR2 FNYEAQ come from the germline V gene. This CDR3 has 15 residues. V dropped 5 bases and J dropped 3; count of bases not matched to a gene: 6. The complete variable domain, with remaining parts taken from reference TRBV7-6 and TRBJ2-1, reads GAGVSQSPRYKVTKRGQDVALRCDPISGHVSLYWYRQALGQGPEFLTYFNYEAQQDKSGLPNDRFSAERPEGSISTLTIQRTEQRDSAMYRCASSPTGGNYNEQFFGPGTRLTVL.

This clonotype was observed many times. The chain recombines TRBV7-2 with TRBJ2-7; the D gene could be TRBD1 or TRBD2 (5 bases each). This CDR3 has 15 residues. The germline gives CDR1 SGHTA, CDR2 FQGNSA. V lost 4 bases and J 2 bases, leaving 15 bases between the germline ends. CDR3 loop: CASSSEAGRAYEQYF. Written as DNA, the CDR3 is TGTGCCAGCAGCTCAGAGGCGGGCAGGGCCTACGAGCAGTACTTC.

V and J are TRBV7-8 and TRBJ2-1; 9 bases are a match to TRBD2. The CDR3 covers 16 residues. The germline gives CDR1 SGHVS, CDR2 FQNEAQ. V lost 5 bases, J lost 5 bases, and 10 bases stayed unmatched. The CDR3 coding sequence is TGTGCCAGCAGCCGAAGACCGGGACTAGCCGACAATGAGCAGTTCTTC. Translated: CASSRRPGLADNEQFF.

This clonotype was seen many times. The chain uses TRBV20-1 and TRBJ1-2; D is unclear. CDR1 and CDR2 from the germline V gene are DFQATT and SNEGSKA (reference sequence). This CDR3 comprises 12 residues. Trimming cost V 6 bases and J 4 bases, with 12 bases left between them. Here the CDR3 reads CSAGGPRYGYTF. CDR3 bases: TGCAGTGCAGGAGGACCGCGCTATGGCTACACCTTC.